This entry concerns a single TCR beta chain. These data belong to a study of shared T cell receptors in the human thymus. The CDR3 is 14 residues long. Trimming removed 5 bases from V and 7 bases from J, with 14 bases in between. The germline V gene encodes CDR1 LNHDA and CDR2 SQIVND (reference sequence). Generated by immunoSEQ multiplex PCR, the TCRdb table keeps only in-frame clones and is missing some. This sample has around 65,000 clones; 90% to 95% occur once, and the top ten carry less than 0.04%. The rearrangement joins TRBV19 to TRBJ2-2; tentative D call: TRBD2 (6 bases). The TCR originated in a human donor. The sequenced sample was thymocytes. The CDR3 DNA sequence: TGTGCCAGTAGTCGCGGATGGGGGGACGGGGAGCTGTTTTTT. Translated, it gives CASSRGWGDGELFF. The complete variable domain, with remaining parts taken from reference TRBV19 and TRBJ2-2, reads DGGITQSPKYLFRKEGQNVTLSCEQNLNHDAMYWYRQDPGQGLRLIYYSQIVNDFQKGDIAEGYSVSREKKESFPLTVTSAQKNPTAFYLCASSRGWGDGELFFGEGSRLTVL.